This entry lists 13 T cell receptor beta chains sequenced from one sample in a study of CD8+CD57+ T cells in acquired aplastic anemia. Profiles of TCR beta VDJ and CDR3 were generated from a genomic DNA template. TCRdb redid the calling of the reads with MiXCR, one entry per CDR3 protein. The sample carries over 150,000 distinct CDR3 sequences, roughly 47% recorded once. The sample comprised sorted CD4+, CD8+, or CD8+CD57+ T cells (not recorded which) from PBMCs. These TCRs come from a human donor in good health.

In its sample, this clonotype was seen many times. The V gene is TRBV25-1, the J gene TRBJ1-5, with D unclear. This CDR3 comprises 15 residues. V was clipped by 5 bases and J by 2 bases, with 13 bases between them. Per the germline V gene, CDR1 is MGHDK and CDR2 is SYGVNS. In DNA, the CDR3 is TGTGCCAGCAGTCCCCGGGGAGAGGGCAATCAGCCCCAGCATTTT. This translates into CASSPRGEGNQPQHF.

To note about this clonotype: A much bigger clone sits one base away, suggesting this may be a read error. The CDR3 end shows no conserved phenylalanine or tryptophan, and so a read error is likely. The chain joins TRBV9 to TRBJ1-2; TRBD1 agrees at 9 bases. CDR3 length: 14 amino acids. Germline V gives CDR1 SGDLS, CDR2 YYNGEE. V was pared by 3 bases and J by 5 bases, with 5 bases of the junction left unmatched. The CDR3 is CASSARQGGYGYTC. In DNA, the CDR3 is TGTGCCAGCAGCGCCCGACAGGGGGGGTATGGCTACACCTGC.

In this sample, this clonotype turned up many times. This chain connects TRBV11-2 to TRBJ2-5; 11 bases map to TRBD2. Germline V gene sequence: CDR1 SGHAT, CDR2 FQNNGV. This CDR3 has 15 amino acids. V gave up 2 bases and J gave up 4 bases; unmatched junction bases: 3. CDR3 region: CASSLSSGGAETQYF. The DNA for the CDR3 is TGTGCCAGCAGCTTAAGTAGCGGGGGGGCAGAGACCCAGTACTTC. Combining the CDR3 with reference TRBV11-2 and TRBJ2-5 gives the whole variable domain EAGVAQSPRYKIIEKRQSVAFWCNPISGHATLYWYQQILGQGPKLLIQFQNNGVVDDSQLPKDRFSAERLKGVDSTLKIQPAKLEDSAVYLCASSLSSGGAETQYFGPGTRLLVL.

This clonotype was counted at least ten times. The chain has TRBV18 and TRBJ2-7; no clear D. Germline V gives CDR1 KGHSH, CDR2 LQKENI. CDR3 length: 13 residues. Trimming left V 0 bases short and J 4 bases short, with 7 bases between. Here the CDR3 DNA reads TGTGCCAGCTCACCACCGTTCCAGTACGAGCAGTACTTC. It codes for CASSPPFQYEQYF.

This sequence joins TRBV30 and TRBJ1-4; D is undetermined. The length of the CDR3 is 14 residues. Germline V gives CDR1 GTSNPN, CDR2 SVGIG (reference sequence). V shed 0 bases and J shed 5 bases, with 10 bases lying between them. The CDR3 bases are TGTGCCTGGAGTGTTGCAGGAGTGAATGAAAAACTGTTTTTT. The encoded protein is CAWSVAGVNEKLFF.

The chain uses TRBV5-1 and TRBJ1-1; D gene uncertain. CDR1 is SGHRS, CDR2 YFSETQ, per germline. CDR3 length: 14 residues. V lost 3 bases to trimming and J lost 0 bases, with 9 bases between them. The CDR3 is CASSSGELNTEAFF. CDR3 sequence (DNA): TGCGCCAGCAGCTCCGGGGAATTGAACACTGAAGCTTTCTTT.

The rearrangement links TRBV2 to TRBJ1-5; 8 bases fit TRBD1. Germline V gene data show CDR1 as SNHLY and CDR2 as FYNNEI. V shed 6 bases and J 7 bases; nucleotides not matched to a gene: 11. The CDR3 runs to 15 residues. The CDR3 loop is CASRGTGAAGQPQHF. CDR3 sequence (DNA): TGTGCCAGCAGGGGGACAGGCGCAGCAGGCCAGCCCCAGCATTTT.

The CDR3 here is CASSPTTGGAFF. CDR3 nucleotide sequence: TGTGCCAGCTCACCAACGACAGGGGGAGCTTTCTTT. This sequence joins TRBV18 and TRBJ1-1, with 9 nucleotides matching TRBD1. This CDR3 contains 12 residues. Trimming took 2 bases from V and 10 from J; bases not matched to a gene: 2. Germline CDR1 reads KGHSH; CDR2 reads LQKENI.

There are a few counts of this clonotype. The chain recombines TRBV7-8 with TRBJ2-1; D gene uncertain. V gave up 5 bases and J gave up 6 bases, with 14 bases separating them. There are 14 residues in the CDR3. Germline V CDR1 and CDR2: SGHVS, FQNEAQ. The CDR3 DNA reads as TGTGCCAGCAGCCAAGTTGGAGCCCGCAATGAGCAGTTCTTC. Its translation is CASSQVGARNEQFF.

On this clonotype: This may be a read error: a much more frequent sequence differs by one nucleotide. The chain employs TRBV5-1 and TRBJ2-3; D is unresolved. Germline loops: CDR1 SGHRS, CDR2 YFSETQ. CDR3 length: 14 residues. Written as DNA, the CDR3 is TGCGCCAGCAGCCACCTGATTAGCACAGATACGCGGTATTTT. This translates into CASSHLISTDTRYF.

The rearrangement links TRBV2 to TRBJ2-5, with a weak D call TRBD1 (5 bases). CDR3 length equals 15 residues. Per germline, CDR1 SNHLY and CDR2 FYNNEI. The V end was cut by 8 bases, the J end by 0 bases, with 16 bases between. CDR3 nucleotide sequence: TGTGCCAGCCATTCCGACAGACTGTACCAAGAGACCCAGTACTTC. Translated, it gives CASHSDRLYQETQYF. Full variable domain (outside the CDR3, taken from reference TRBV2 and TRBJ2-5): EPEVTQTPSHQVTQMGQEVILRCVPISNHLYFYWYRQILGQKVEFLVSFYNNEISEKSEIFDDQFSVERPDGSNFTLKIRSTKLEDSAMYFCASHSDRLYQETQYFGPGTRLLVL.

This clonotype was recorded at least ten times. The rearrangement uses TRBV20-1 and TRBJ2-3; 8 nucleotides match TRBD2. V gave up 2 bases and J gave up 4 bases; unmatched junction bases: 8. The germline gives CDR1 DFQATT, CDR2 SNEGSKA (reference sequence). CDR3 size: 15 residues. The CDR3 coding sequence is TGCAGTGCTAGAAGCGGGGGATCCAAGGCAGATACGCAGTATTTT. It translates to CSARSGGSKADTQYF.

The chain couples TRBV19 to TRBJ1-4; D remains ambiguous. Germline assignment: CDR1 LNHDA and CDR2 SQIVND (reference sequence). Trimming shortened V by 6 bases and J by 11 bases, and 7 bases separated the two germline ends. The length of the CDR3 is 10 residues. CDR3 nucleotides: TGTGCCAGTAGCCTGGATAAACTGTTTTTT. Protein sequence: CASSLDKLFF.